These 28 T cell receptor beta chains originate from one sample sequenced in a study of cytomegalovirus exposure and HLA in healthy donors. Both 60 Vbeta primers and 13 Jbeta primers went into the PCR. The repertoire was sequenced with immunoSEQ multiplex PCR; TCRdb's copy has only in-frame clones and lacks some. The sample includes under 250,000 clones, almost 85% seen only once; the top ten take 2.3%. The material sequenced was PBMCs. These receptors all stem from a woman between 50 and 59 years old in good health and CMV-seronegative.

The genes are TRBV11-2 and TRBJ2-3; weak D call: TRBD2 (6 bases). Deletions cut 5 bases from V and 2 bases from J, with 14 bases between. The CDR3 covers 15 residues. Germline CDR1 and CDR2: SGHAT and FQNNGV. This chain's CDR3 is CASSLLAKLTDTQYF. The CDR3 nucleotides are TGTGCCAGCAGCCTCCTAGCGAAACTCACAGATACGCAGTATTTT.

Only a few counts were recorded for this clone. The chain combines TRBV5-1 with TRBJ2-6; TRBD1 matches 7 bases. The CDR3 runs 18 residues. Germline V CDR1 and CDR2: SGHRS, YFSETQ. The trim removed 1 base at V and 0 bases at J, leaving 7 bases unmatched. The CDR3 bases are TGCGCCAGCAGCTTGTTTGAGGGGGCGTACTCTGGGGCCAACGTCCTGACTTTC. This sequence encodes CASSLFEGAYSGANVLTF. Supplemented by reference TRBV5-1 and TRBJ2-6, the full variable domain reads KAGVTQTPRYLIKTRGQQVTLSCSPISGHRSVSWYQQTPGQGLQFLFEYFSETQRNKGNFPGRFSGRQFSNSRSEMNVSTLELGDSALYLCASSLFEGAYSGANVLTFGAGSRLTVL.

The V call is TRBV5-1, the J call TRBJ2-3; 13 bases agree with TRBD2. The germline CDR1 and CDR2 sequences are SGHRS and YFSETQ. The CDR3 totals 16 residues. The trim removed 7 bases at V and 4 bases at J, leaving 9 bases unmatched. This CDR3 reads CASAPTSGRASDTQYF. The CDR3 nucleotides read TGCGCCAGCGCCCCAACTAGCGGGAGGGCCTCAGATACGCAGTATTTT.

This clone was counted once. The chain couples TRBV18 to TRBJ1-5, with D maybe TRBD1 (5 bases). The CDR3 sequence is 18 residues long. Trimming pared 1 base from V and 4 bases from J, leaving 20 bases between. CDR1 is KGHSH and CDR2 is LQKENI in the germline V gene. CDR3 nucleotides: TGTGCCAGCTCACCACAAGAATTAGGGGCGAGAACTAATCAGCCCCAGCATTTT. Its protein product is CASSPQELGARTNQPQHF. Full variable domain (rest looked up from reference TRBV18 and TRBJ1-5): NAGVMQNPRHLVRRRGQEARLRCSPMKGHSHVYWYRQLPEEGLKFMVYLQKENIIDESGMPKERFSAEFPKEGPSILRIQQVVRGDSAAYFCASSPQELGARTNQPQHFGDGTRLSIL.

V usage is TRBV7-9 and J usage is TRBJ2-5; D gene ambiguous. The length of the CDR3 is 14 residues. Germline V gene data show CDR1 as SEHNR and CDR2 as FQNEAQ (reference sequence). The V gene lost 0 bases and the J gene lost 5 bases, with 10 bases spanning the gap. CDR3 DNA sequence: TGTGCCAGCAGCTTAGCTGCGGATGTGGAGACCCAGTACTTC. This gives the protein CASSLAADVETQYF.

CDR3: CASSIVTSGRTDTQYF. In DNA form, the CDR3 reads TGTGCCAGTAGTATAGTGACTAGCGGGAGAACAGATACGCAGTATTTT. The chain carries TRBV19 and TRBJ2-3, with TRBD2 identical over 12 bases. The CDR3 spans 16 residues. The germline V gene has CDR1 LNHDA and CDR2 SQIVND (reference sequence). The ends lost 1 base at V and 3 bases at J; junction bases unmatched: 2.

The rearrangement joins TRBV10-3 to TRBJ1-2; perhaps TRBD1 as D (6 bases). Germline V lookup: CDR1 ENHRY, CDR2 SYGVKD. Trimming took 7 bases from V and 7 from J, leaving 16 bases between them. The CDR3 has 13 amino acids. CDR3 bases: TGTGCCATCAAGGGGGAGAGGGGTTCTGGCTACACCTTC. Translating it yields CAIKGERGSGYTF.

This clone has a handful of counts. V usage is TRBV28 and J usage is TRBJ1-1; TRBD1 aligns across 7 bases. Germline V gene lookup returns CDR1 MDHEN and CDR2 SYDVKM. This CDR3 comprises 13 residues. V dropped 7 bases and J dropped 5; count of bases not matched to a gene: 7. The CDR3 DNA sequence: TGTGCCAGCACACTCCCAGGGGGGACTGAAGCTTTCTTT. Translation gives CASTLPGGTEAFF.

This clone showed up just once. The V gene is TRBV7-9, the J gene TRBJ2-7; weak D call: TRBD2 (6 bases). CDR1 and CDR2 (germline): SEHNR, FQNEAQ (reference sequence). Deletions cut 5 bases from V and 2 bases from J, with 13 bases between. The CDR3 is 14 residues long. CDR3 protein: CASSLMTSPYEQYF. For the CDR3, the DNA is TGTGCCAGCAGCCTCATGACTAGTCCCTACGAGCAGTACTTC.

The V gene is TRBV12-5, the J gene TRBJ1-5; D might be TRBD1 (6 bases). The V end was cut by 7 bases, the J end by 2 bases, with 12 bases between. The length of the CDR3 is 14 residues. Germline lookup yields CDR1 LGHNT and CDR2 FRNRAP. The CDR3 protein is CASARGGGNQPQHF. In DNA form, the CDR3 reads TGTGCTAGTGCCCGAGGGGGAGGCAATCAGCCCCAGCATTTT.

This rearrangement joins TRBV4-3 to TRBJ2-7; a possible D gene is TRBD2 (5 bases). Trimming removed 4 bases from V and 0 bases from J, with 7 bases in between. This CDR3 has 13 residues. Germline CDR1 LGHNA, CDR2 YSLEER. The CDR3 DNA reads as TGCGCCAGCAGCCCCCGGGACTCCTACGAGCAGTACTTC. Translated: CASSPRDSYEQYF.

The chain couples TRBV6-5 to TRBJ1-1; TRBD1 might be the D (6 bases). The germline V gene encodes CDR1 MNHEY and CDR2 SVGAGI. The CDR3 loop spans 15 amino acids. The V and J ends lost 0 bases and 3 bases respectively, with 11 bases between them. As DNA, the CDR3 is TGTGCCAGCAGTTACTCGGGGGGGGCTCACACTGAAGCTTTCTTT. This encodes CASSYSGGAHTEAFF.

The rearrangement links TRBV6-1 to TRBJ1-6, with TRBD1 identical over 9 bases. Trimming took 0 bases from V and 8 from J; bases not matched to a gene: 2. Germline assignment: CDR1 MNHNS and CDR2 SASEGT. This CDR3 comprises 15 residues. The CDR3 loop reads CASSEAGQGHSPLHF. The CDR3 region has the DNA TGTGCCAGCAGTGAAGCGGGACAGGGTCATTCACCCCTCCACTTT.

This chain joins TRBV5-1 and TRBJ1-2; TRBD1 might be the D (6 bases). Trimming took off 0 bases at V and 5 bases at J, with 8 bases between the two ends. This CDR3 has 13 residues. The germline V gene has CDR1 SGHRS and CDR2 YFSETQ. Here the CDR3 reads CASSLVQGYGYTF. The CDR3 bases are TGCGCCAGCAGCTTGGTACAGGGATATGGCTACACCTTC.

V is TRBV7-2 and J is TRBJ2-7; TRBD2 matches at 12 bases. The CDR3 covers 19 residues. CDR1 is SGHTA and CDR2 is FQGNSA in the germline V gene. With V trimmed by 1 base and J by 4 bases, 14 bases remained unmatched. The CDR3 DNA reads TGTGCCAGCAGCTTAGGGATCCGTCTAGCGGGAGGGTCTTGGTACGAGCAGTACTTC. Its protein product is CASSLGIRLAGGSWYEQYF.

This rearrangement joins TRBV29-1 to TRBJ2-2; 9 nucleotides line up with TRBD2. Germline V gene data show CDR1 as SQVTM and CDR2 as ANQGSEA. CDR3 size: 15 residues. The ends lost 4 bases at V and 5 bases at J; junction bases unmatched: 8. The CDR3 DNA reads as TGCAGCGTTGGTGGGCGGGAGGGGTGGACCGGGGAGCTGTTTTTT. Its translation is CSVGGREGWTGELFF.

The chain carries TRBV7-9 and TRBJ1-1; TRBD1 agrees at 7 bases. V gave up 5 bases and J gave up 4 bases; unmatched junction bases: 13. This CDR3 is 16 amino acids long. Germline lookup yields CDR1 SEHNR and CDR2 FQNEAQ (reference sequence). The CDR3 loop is CASSARTGRGPTEAFF. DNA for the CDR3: TGTGCCAGCAGCGCCCGGACAGGCCGGGGCCCCACTGAAGCTTTCTTT.

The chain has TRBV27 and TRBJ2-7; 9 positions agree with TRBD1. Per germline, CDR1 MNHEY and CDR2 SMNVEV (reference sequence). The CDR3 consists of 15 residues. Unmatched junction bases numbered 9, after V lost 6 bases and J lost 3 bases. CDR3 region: CASRLKTGGSYEQYF. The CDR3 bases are TGTGCCAGCAGACTGAAGACAGGGGGTAGCTACGAGCAGTACTTC.

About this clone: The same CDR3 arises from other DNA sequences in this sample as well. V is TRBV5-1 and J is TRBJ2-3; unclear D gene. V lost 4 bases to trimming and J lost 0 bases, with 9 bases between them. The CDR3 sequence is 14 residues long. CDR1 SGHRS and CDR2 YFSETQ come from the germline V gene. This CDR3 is CASSLGRSTDTQYF. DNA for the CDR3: TGCGCCAGCAGCCTAGGCCGGAGCACAGATACGCAGTATTTT.

The CDR3 nucleotides read TGTGCCAGCAGCCCCGCCGGGACTAACAATGAGCAGTTCTTC. It encodes CASSPAGTNNEQFF. The chain joins TRBV7-6 to TRBJ2-1, with 7 bases that match TRBD2. V was pared by 5 bases and J by 5 bases, with 6 bases of the junction left unmatched. The CDR3 extends over 14 amino acids. Germline CDR1 reads SGHVS; CDR2 reads FNYEAQ.

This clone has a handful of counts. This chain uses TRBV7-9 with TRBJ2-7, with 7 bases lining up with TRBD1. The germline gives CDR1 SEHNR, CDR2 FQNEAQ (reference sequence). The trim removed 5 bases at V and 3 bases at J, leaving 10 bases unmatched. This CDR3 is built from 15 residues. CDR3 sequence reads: CASSHRDRLDYEQYF. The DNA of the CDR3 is TGTGCCAGCAGCCATAGGGACAGATTAGACTACGAGCAGTACTTC.

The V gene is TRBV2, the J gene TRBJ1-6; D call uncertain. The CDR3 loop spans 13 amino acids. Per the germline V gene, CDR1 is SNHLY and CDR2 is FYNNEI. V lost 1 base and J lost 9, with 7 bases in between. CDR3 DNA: TGTGCCAGCAGTGAAGAGACAATTTCACCCCTCCACTTT. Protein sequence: CASSEETISPLHF.

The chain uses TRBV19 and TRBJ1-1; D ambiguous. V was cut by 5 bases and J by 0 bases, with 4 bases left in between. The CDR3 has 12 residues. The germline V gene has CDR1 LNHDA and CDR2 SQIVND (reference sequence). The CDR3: CASSWLNTEAFF. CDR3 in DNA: TGTGCCAGTAGTTGGCTGAACACTGAAGCTTTCTTT.

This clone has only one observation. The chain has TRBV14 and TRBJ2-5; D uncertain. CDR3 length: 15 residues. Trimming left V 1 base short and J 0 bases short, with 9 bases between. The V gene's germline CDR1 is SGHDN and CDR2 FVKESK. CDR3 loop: CASSQGQPYQETQYF. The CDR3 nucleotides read TGTGCCAGCAGCCAAGGACAACCGTACCAAGAGACCCAGTACTTC. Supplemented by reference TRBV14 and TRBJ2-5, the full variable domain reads EAGVTQFPSHSVIEKGQTVTLRCDPISGHDNLYWYRRVMGKEIKFLLHFVKESKQDESGMPNNRFLAERTGGTYSTLKVQPAELEDSGVYFCASSQGQPYQETQYFGPGTRLLVL.

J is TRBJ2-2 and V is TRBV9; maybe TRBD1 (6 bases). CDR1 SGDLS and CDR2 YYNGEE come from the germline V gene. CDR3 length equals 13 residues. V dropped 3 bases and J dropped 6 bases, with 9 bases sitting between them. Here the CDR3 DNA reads TGTGCCAGCAGCGCCAAGGGGGCCGGGGAGCTGTTTTTT. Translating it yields CASSAKGAGELFF.

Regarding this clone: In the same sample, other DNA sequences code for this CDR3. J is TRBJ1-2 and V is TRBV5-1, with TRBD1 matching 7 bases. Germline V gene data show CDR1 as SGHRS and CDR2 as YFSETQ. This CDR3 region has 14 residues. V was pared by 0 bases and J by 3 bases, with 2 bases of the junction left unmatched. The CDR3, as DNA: TGCGCCAGCAGCTTGGGGACAGGAGACTATGGCTACACCTTC. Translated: CASSLGTGDYGYTF.

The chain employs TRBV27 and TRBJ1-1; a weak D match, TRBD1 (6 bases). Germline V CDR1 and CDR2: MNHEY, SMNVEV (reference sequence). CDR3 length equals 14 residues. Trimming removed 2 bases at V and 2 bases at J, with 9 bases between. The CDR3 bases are TGTGCCAGCAGTTTACAGGGGACAAACACTGAAGCTTTCTTT. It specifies CASSLQGTNTEAFF.

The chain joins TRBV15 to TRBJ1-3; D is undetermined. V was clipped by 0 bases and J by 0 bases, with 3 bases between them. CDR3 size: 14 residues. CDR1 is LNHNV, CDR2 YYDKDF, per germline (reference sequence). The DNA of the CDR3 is TGTGCCACCAGCAGAGACATCTCTGGAAACACCATATATTTT. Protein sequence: CATSRDISGNTIYF.